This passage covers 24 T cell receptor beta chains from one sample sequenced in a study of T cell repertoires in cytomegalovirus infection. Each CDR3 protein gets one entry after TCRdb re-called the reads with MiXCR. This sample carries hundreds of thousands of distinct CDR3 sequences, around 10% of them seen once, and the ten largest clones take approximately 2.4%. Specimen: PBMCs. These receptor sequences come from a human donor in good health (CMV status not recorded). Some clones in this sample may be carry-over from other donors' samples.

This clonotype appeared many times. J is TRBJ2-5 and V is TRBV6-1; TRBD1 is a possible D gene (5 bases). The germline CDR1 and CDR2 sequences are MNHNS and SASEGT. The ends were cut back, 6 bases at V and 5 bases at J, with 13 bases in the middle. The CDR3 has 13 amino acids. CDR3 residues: CASRSQGVETQYF. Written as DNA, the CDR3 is TGTGCCAGCAGGAGTCAGGGTGTGGAGACCCAGTACTTC.

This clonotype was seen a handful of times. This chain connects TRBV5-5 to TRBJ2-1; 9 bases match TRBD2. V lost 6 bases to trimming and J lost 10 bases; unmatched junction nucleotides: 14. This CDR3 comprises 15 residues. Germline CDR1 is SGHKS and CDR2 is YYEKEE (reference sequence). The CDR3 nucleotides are TGTGCCAGCATCTTTGGGGCGGGGGGGCCGGGAGAGCAGTTCTTC. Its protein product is CASIFGAGGPGEQFF.

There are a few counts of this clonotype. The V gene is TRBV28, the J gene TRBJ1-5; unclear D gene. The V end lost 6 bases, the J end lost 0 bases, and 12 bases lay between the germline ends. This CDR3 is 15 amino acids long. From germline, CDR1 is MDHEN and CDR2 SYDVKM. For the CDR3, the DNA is TGTGCCAGCAGCGCAAGAAGGTATAGCAATCAGCCCCAGCATTTT. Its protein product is CASSARRYSNQPQHF.

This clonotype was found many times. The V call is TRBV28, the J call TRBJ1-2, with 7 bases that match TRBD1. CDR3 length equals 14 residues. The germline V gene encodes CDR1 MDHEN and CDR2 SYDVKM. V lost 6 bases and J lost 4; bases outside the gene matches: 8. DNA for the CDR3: TGTGCCAGCAGCTTAAACAGGGGACCCTATGGCTACACCTTC. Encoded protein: CASSLNRGPYGYTF.

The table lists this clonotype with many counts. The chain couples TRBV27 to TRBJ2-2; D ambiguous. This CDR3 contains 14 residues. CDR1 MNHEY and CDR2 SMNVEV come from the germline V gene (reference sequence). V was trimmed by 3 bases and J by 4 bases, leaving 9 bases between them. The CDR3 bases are TGTGCCAGCAGTTTTTCCAGAAGCACCGGGGAGCTGTTTTTT. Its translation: CASSFSRSTGELFF.

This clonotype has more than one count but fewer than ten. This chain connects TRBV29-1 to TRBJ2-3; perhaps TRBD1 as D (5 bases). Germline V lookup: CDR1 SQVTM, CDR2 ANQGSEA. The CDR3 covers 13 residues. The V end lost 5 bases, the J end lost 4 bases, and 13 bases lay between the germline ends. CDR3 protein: CSVHGWTSDTQYF. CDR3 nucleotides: TGCAGCGTTCACGGTTGGACATCAGATACGCAGTATTTT.

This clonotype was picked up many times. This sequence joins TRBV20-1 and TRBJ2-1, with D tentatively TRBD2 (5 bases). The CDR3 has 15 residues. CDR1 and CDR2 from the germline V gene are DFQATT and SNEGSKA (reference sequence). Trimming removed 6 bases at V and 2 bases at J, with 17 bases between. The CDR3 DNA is TGCAGTGCCCCCGGGCAGCTAGCCCCCTACAATGAGCAGTTCTTC. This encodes CSAPGQLAPYNEQFF.

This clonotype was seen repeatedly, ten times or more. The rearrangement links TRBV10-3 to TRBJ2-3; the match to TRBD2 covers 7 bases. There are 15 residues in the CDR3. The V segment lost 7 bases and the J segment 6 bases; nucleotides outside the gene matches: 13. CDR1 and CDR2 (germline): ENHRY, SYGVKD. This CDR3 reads CAITRDRAGEDTQYF. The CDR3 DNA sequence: TGTGCCATCACCCGGGACCGCGCGGGGGAGGATACGCAGTATTTT.

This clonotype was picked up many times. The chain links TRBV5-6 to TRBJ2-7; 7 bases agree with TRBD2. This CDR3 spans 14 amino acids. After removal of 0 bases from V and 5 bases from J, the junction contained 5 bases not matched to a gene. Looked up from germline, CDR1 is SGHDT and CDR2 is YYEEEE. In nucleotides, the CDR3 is TGTGCCAGCAGCTTGGGGACTAGGATCAACGAGCAGTACGTC. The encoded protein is CASSLGTRINEQYV.

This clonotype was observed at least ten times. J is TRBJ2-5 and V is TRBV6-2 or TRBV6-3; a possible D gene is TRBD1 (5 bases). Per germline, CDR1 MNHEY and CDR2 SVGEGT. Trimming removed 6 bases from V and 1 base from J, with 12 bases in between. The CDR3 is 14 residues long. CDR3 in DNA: TGTGCCAGCAGCCCCCGGACACCCCAAGAGACCCAGTACTTC. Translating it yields CASSPRTPQETQYF.

CDR3 sequence: CSATASPRQGGTEAFF. As DNA, the CDR3 is TGCAGTGCCACGGCGAGCCCTCGACAGGGAGGCACTGAAGCTTTCTTT. V gene TRBV20-1 combines with J gene TRBJ1-1; 7 nucleotides line up with TRBD1. V gave up 6 bases and J gave up 4 bases; unmatched junction bases: 17. The germline V gene has CDR1 DFQATT and CDR2 SNEGSKA (reference sequence). CDR3 size: 16 residues.

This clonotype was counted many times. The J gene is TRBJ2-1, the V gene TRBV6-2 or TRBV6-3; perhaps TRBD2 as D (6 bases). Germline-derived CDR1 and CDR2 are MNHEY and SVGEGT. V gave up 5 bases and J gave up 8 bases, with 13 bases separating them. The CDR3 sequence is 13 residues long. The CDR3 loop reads CASSRMGLHEQFF. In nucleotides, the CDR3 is TGTGCCAGCAGTCGTATGGGACTCCATGAGCAGTTCTTC.

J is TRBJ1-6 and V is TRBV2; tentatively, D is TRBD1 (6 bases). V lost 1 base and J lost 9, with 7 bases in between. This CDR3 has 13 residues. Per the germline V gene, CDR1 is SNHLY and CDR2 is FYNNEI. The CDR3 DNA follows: TGTGCCAGCAGTGAAGAGGGGGTTTCACCCCTCCACTTT. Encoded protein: CASSEEGVSPLHF.

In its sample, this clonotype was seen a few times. CDR3 residues: CASSLWGGGSEKLFF. CDR3 coding DNA: TGTGCCAGCAGTTTGTGGGGCGGGGGAAGTGAAAAACTGTTTTTT. J is TRBJ1-4 and V is TRBV28, with a tentative D call TRBD1 (5 bases). Germline loops: CDR1 MDHEN, CDR2 SYDVKM. CDR3 length: 15 amino acids. Trimming pared 3 bases from V and 7 bases from J, leaving 15 bases between. The variable domain in full, with the rest retrieved from reference TRBV28 and TRBJ1-4, is DVKVTQSSRYLVKRTGEKVFLECVQDMDHENMFWYRQDPGLGLRLIYFSYDVKMKEKGDIPEGYSVSREKKERFSLILESASTNQTSMYLCASSLWGGGSEKLFFGSGTQLSVL.

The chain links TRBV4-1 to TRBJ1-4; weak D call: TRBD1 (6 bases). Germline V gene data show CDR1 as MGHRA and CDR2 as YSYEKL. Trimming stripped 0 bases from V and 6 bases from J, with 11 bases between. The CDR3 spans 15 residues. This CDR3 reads CASSQEGGGDEKLFF. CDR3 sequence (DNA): TGCGCCAGCAGCCAAGAAGGGGGAGGCGATGAAAAACTGTTTTTT.

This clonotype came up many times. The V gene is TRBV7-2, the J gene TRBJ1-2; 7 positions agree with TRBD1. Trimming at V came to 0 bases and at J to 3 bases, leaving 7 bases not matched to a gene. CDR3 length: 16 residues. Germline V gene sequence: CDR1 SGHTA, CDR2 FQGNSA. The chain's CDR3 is CASSLAMAGGDYGYTF. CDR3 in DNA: TGTGCCAGCAGCTTAGCGATGGCAGGGGGTGACTATGGCTACACCTTC.

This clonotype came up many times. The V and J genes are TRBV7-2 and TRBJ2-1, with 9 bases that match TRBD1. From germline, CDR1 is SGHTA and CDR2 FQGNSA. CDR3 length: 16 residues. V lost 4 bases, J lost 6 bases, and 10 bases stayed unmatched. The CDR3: CASSYNRGHGVNEQFF. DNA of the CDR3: TGTGCCAGCAGCTACAACAGGGGGCACGGGGTCAATGAGCAGTTCTTC.

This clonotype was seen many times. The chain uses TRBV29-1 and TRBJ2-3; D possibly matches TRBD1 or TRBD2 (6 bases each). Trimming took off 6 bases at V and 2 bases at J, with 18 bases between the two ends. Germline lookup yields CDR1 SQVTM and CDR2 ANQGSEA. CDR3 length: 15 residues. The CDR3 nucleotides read TGCAGCGTAGCAAAGGGGGGCACCTCCACAGATACGCAGTATTTT. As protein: CSVAKGGTSTDTQYF.

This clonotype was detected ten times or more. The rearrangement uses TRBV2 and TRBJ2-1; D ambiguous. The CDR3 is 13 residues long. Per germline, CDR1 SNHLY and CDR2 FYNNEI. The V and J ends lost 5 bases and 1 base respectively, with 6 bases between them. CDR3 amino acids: CASSTESYNEQFF. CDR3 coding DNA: TGTGCCAGCAGTACAGAGTCCTACAATGAGCAGTTCTTC.

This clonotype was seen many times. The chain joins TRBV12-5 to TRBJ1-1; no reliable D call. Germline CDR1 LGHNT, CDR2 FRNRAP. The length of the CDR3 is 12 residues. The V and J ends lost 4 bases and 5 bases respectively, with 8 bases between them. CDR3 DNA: TGTGCTAGTGGTTACGGAATGACTGAAGCTTTCTTT. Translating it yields CASGYGMTEAFF.

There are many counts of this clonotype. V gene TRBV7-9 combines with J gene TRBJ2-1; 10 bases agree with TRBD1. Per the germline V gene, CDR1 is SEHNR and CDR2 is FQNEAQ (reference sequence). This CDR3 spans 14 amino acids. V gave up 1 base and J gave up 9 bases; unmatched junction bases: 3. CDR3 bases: TGTGCCAGCAGCTTAGAGGGACAGGGGATTGAGCAGTTCTTC. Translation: CASSLEGQGIEQFF.

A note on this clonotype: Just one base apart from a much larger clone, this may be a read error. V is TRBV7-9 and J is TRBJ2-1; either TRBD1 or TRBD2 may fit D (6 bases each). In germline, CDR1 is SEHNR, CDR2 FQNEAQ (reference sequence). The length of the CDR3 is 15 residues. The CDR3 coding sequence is TGTGCCAGCAGCTTAGGAGGGGGGTACTACATTGAGCAGTTCTTC. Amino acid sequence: CASSLGGGYYIEQFF.

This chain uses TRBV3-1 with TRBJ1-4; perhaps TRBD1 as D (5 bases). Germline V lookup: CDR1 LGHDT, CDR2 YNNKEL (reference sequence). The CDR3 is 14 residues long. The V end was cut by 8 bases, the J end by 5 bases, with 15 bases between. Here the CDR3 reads CASASVRGNEKLFF. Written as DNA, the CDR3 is TGTGCCAGCGCGTCAGTCCGGGGGAATGAAAAACTGTTTTTT.

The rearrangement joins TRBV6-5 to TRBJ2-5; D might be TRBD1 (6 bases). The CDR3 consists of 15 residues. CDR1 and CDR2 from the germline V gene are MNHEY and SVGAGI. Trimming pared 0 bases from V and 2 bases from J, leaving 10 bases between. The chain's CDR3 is CASSYSWGLQETQYF. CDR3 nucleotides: TGTGCCAGCAGTTACTCCTGGGGGCTGCAAGAGACCCAGTACTTC.